Shown below are 7 T cell receptor beta chains from a single sample sequenced in a study of graft-versus-host responses after intestinal transplantation. For these receptors, no antigen is known. The protocol was immunoSEQ multiplex PCR, while the TCRdb copy is restricted to in-frame clones and leaves out a portion. Found here are approximately 86,000 clones, roughly 90% of them singletons; the top ten hold roughly 0.43%. Specimen: unstimulated CD8+ T cells sorted from spleen or lymph node cells, collected before transplant. Receptors originate from a human donor who was the organ donor for an intestinal transplant.

This chain's CDR3 is CASSLGLAGRSSYEQYF. The CDR3 DNA follows: TGCGCCAGCAGCTTGGGACTAGCGGGGAGAAGCTCCTACGAGCAGTACTTC. The V gene is TRBV5-1, the J gene TRBJ2-7; 11 positions agree with TRBD2. The J segment lost 0 bases and the V segment lost 0 bases, leaving 5 bases of the junction unmatched. This CDR3 is 17 amino acids long. The germline CDR1 and CDR2 sequences are SGHRS and YFSETQ.

The chain recombines TRBV15 with TRBJ2-3; 7 positions match TRBD2. This CDR3 region has 19 residues. The ends lost 0 bases at V and 2 bases at J; junction bases unmatched: 14. Per germline, CDR1 LNHNV and CDR2 YYDKDF (reference sequence). CDR3 amino acids: CATSRDIFERDLYTDTQYF. CDR3 nucleotides: TGTGCCACCAGCAGAGATATTTTTGAGCGGGACTTGTACACAGATACGCAGTATTTT.

The chain links TRBV7-6 to TRBJ2-5; TRBD1 agrees at 7 bases. Germline-derived CDR1 and CDR2 are SGHVS and FNYEAQ. The CDR3 totals 15 residues. J lost 4 bases, V lost 7 bases, and 12 bases had no gene match. As DNA, the CDR3 is TGTGCCAGCAACCCTGGGACAGTCAGGCGAGAGACCCAGTACTTC. This translates into CASNPGTVRRETQYF. The full variable domain, completed using reference TRBV7-6 and TRBJ2-5, is GAGVSQSPRYKVTKRGQDVALRCDPISGHVSLYWYRQALGQGPEFLTYFNYEAQQDKSGLPNDRFSAERPEGSISTLTIQRTEQRDSAMYRCASNPGTVRRETQYFGPGTRLLVL.

V is TRBV28 and J is TRBJ2-7, with 8 bases fitting TRBD1. Germline CDR1 and CDR2: MDHEN and SYDVKM. The V segment lost 4 bases and the J segment 0 bases; nucleotides outside the gene matches: 8. The CDR3 runs to 16 residues. For the CDR3, the DNA is TGTGCCAGCAGTTCGGCGACAGGGGCGACCTCCTACGAGCAGTACTTC. This encodes CASSSATGATSYEQYF.

The V and J genes are TRBV27 and TRBJ1-6; TRBD1 matches at 11 bases. Germline V gives CDR1 MNHEY, CDR2 SMNVEV (reference sequence). The trim removed 5 bases at V and 10 bases at J, leaving 4 bases unmatched. There are 14 residues in the CDR3. CDR3 amino acids: CASSGGTGGSPLHF. The CDR3 nucleotides read TGTGCCAGCAGTGGGGGGACAGGGGGGTCACCCCTCCACTTT.

This chain connects TRBV19 to TRBJ1-1; weak D call: TRBD1 (6 bases). The CDR3 consists of 15 residues. Trimming took off 4 bases at V and 3 bases at J, with 15 bases between the two ends. Germline V gene sequence: CDR1 LNHDA, CDR2 SQIVND (reference sequence). The CDR3 is CASSTERGGDTEAFF. CDR3 bases: TGTGCCAGTAGTACCGAACGAGGGGGGGACACTGAAGCTTTCTTT.

The chain employs TRBV5-4 and TRBJ2-5; 8 nucleotides agree with TRBD1. The CDR3 totals 18 residues. V lost 0 bases to trimming and J lost 2 bases; unmatched junction nucleotides: 12. Germline V CDR1 and CDR2: SGHNT, YYREEE (reference sequence). The CDR3 region has the DNA TGTGCCAGCAGCTTGGTCACCAGGGGGCTGGCCCGACAAGAGACCCAGTACTTC. Its translation is CASSLVTRGLARQETQYF.